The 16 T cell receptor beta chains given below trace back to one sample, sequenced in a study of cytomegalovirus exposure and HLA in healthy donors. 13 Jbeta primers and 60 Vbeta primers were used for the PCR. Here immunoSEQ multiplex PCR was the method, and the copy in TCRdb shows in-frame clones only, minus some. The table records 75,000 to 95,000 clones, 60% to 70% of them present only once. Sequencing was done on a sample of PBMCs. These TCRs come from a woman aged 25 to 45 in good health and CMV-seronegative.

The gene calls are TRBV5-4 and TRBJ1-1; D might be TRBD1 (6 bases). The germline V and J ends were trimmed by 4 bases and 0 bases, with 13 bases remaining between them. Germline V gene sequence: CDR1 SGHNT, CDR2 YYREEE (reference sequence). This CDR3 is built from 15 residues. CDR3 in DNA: TGTGCCAGCAGCCCCCCCACAGGGATGAACACTGAAGCTTTCTTT. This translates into CASSPPTGMNTEAFF.

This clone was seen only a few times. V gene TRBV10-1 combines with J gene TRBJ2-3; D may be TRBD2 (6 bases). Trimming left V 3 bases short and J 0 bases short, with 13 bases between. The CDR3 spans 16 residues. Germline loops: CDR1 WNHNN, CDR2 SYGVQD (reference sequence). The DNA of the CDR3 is TGCGCCAGCAGTGAAGGTATCCGGGGGAGCACAGATACGCAGTATTTT. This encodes CASSEGIRGSTDTQYF.

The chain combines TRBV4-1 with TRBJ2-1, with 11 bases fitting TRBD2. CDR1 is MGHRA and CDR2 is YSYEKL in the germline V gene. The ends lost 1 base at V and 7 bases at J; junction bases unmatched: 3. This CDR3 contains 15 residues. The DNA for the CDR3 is TGCGCCAGCAGCCAAGGGGCTAGCGGGGGGAATGAGCAGTTCTTC. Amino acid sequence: CASSQGASGGNEQFF.

CDR3 in amino acids: CASSDSTGGAGQPQHF. The CDR3, as DNA: TGTGCCAGTAGTGACTCGACAGGGGGCGCAGGCCAGCCCCAGCATTTT. V gene TRBV19 combines with J gene TRBJ1-5, with 10 bases identical to TRBD1. The V gene's germline CDR1 is LNHDA and CDR2 SQIVND (reference sequence). V lost 5 bases and J lost 7; bases outside the gene matches: 11. The CDR3 has 16 amino acids. Full variable domain (rest looked up from reference TRBV19 and TRBJ1-5): DGGITQSPKYLFRKEGQNVTLSCEQNLNHDAMYWYRQDPGQGLRLIYYSQIVNDFQKGDIAEGYSVSREKKESFPLTVTSAQKNPTAFYLCASSDSTGGAGQPQHFGDGTRLSIL.

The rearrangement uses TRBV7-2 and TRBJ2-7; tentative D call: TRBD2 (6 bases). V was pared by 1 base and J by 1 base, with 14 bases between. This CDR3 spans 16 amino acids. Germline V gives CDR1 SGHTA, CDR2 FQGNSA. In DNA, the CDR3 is TGTGCCAGCAGCTTAGATGGGGCGGGAAGATCCTACGAGCAGTACTTC. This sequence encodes CASSLDGAGRSYEQYF.

This CDR3 reads CASSLTGNSNQPQHF. The CDR3 DNA follows: TGCGCCAGCAGCCTGACAGGAAATAGCAATCAGCCCCAGCATTTT. The V and J genes are TRBV4-3 and TRBJ1-5, with D perhaps TRBD1 (6 bases). The CDR3 runs to 15 residues. Trimming left V 4 bases short and J 0 bases short, with 10 bases between. Germline CDR1 reads LGHNA; CDR2 reads YSLEER.

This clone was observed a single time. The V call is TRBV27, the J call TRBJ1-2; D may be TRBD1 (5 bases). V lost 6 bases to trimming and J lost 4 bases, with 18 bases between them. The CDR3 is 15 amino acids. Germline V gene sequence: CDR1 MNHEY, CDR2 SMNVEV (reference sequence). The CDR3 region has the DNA TGTGCCAGCAGGAACAGGAGTATATTCGGCTATGGCTACACCTTC. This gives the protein CASRNRSIFGYGYTF.

CDR3 in amino acids: CASSFSGSGGVLYGYTF. The CDR3 DNA follows: TGTGCCAGCAGTTTTTCCGGGTCGGGGGGGGTACTCTATGGCTACACCTTC. The V gene is TRBV28, the J gene TRBJ1-2, with D tentatively TRBD1 (5 bases). Germline V gene data show CDR1 as MDHEN and CDR2 as SYDVKM. V was pared by 3 bases and J by 4 bases, with 21 bases between. The CDR3 is made up of 17 amino acids.

Here the CDR3 reads CASSSVTRVEAFF. The CDR3 DNA sequence: TGCGCCAGCAGCTCCGTAACCCGGGTCGAAGCTTTCTTT. This rearrangement joins TRBV5-1 to TRBJ1-1, with D hard to call. CDR1 is SGHRS and CDR2 is YFSETQ in the germline V gene. The length of the CDR3 is 13 residues. The V end lost 3 bases, the J end lost 8 bases, and 14 bases lay between the germline ends.

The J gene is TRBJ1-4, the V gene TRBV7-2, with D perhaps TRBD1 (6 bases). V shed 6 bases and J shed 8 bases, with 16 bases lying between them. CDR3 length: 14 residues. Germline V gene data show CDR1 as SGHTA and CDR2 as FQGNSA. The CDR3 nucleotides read TGTGCCAGCAGAACCGACAGGAGAGGAGAAAAACTGTTTTTT. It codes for CASRTDRRGEKLFF.

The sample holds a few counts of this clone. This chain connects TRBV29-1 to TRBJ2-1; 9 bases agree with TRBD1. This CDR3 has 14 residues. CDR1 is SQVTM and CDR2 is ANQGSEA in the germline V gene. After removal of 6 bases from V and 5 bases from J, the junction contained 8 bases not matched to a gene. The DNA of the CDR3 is TGCAGCGTCATACACAGGGGGCTTAACAATGAGCAGTTCTTC. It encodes CSVIHRGLNNEQFF.

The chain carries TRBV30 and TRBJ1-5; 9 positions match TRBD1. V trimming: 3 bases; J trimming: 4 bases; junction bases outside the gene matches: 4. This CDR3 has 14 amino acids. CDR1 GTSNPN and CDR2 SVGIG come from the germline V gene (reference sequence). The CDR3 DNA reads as TGTGCCTGGAGGGGGACAGGGCTTAATCAGCCCCAGCATTTT. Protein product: CAWRGTGLNQPQHF.

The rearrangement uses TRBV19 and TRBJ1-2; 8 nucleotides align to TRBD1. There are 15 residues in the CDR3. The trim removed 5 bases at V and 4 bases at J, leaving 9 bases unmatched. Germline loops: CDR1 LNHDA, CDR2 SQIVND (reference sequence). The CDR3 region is CASSVTGTGVYGYTF. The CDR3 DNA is TGTGCCAGTAGTGTGACCGGGACAGGCGTCTATGGCTACACCTTC.

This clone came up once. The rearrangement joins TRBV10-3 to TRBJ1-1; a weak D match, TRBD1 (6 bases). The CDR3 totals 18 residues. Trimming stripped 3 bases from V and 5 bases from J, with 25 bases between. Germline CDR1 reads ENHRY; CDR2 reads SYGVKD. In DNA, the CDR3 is TGTGCCATCAGTGATGGTCCGGCTAAACAGGGTAGTGGGACTGAAGCTTTCTTT. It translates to CAISDGPAKQGSGTEAFF.

CDR3 DNA sequence: TGTGCCAGCATTATCAGGCAGGGCCCCTACAATGAGCAGTTCTTC. As protein: CASIIRQGPYNEQFF. The genes are TRBV11-2 and TRBJ2-1; possible D gene TRBD1, 5 bases. Germline V gene lookup returns CDR1 SGHAT and CDR2 FQNNGV. V was shortened by 7 bases and J by 2 bases, with 15 bases between the two germline ends. This CDR3 is 15 amino acids long. Full variable domain (outside the CDR3, taken from reference TRBV11-2 and TRBJ2-1): EAGVAQSPRYKIIEKRQSVAFWCNPISGHATLYWYQQILGQGPKLLIQFQNNGVVDDSQLPKDRFSAERLKGVDSTLKIQPAKLEDSAVYLCASIIRQGPYNEQFFGPGTRLTVL.

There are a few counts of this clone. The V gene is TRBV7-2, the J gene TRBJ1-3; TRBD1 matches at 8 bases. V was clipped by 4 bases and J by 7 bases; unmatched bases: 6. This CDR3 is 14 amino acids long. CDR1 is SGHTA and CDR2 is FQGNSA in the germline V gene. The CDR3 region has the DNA TGTGCCAGCAGCTCCGACAGGGGAGGGAACACCATATATTTT. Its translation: CASSSDRGGNTIYF.